Listed below are T cell receptor beta chains from one sample, sequenced in a study of PD-1 blockade in classical Hodgkin lymphoma. Using immunoSEQ multiplex PCR, the repertoire was profiled, and TCRdb retains in-frame clones only, with some absent. The data show about 50,000 clones, with approximately 73% seen just once and 9.5% to 12% held by the top ten. This material consisted of peripheral blood mononuclear cells (PBMCs), taken at baseline. The receptors shown here come from a human donor with classical Hodgkin lymphoma. Both conserved end residues are part of each CDR3. D genes are given only for firm matches. Size tells how often a clone was seen (once, few, many) or the class of an expanded clone, and some rows leave it out.

v_call: TRBV6-5; clone_size: -; d_call: -; cdr3_length: 14; j_call: TRBJ2-3; cdr3_aa: CASSEARRPDTQYF; cdr3_nt: TGTGCCAGCAGTGAGGCCCGGCGTCCAGATACGCAGTATTTT
v_call: TRBV5-1; clone_size: -; d_call: -; cdr3_length: 15; j_call: TRBJ1-2; cdr3_aa: CASRFLDEANYGYTF; cdr3_nt: TGCGCCAGCAGGTTCCTCGACGAAGCTAACTATGGCTACACCTTC
v_call: TRBV2; clone_size: -; d_call: -; cdr3_length: 14; j_call: TRBJ2-1; cdr3_aa: CASERRGLYNEQFF; cdr3_nt: TGTGCCAGCGAAAGGCGGGGGCTCTACAATGAGCAGTTCTTC
v_call: TRBV15; clone_size: -; d_call: TRBD1; cdr3_length: 15; j_call: TRBJ2-3; cdr3_aa: CATSRNRQGVDTQYF; cdr3_nt: TGTGCCACCAGCAGAAATCGACAGGGAGTAGATACGCAGTATTTT
v_call: TRBV30; clone_size: -; d_call: -; cdr3_length: 13; j_call: TRBJ1-2; cdr3_aa: CAWSLGGADGYTF; cdr3_nt: TGTGCCTGGAGTCTAGGAGGGGCGGATGGCTACACCTTC
v_call: TRBV9; clone_size: -; d_call: -; cdr3_length: 14; j_call: TRBJ2-3; cdr3_aa: CASSPATNTDTQYF; cdr3_nt: TGTGCCAGCAGCCCCGCGACTAACACAGATACGCAGTATTTT
v_call: TRBV27; clone_size: -; d_call: TRBD2; cdr3_length: 20; j_call: TRBJ2-5; cdr3_aa: CASRGFETSGRGGVQETQYF; cdr3_nt: TGTGCCAGCAGGGGCTTCGAGACTAGCGGGAGAGGGGGGGTCCAAGAGACCCAGTACTTC
v_call: TRBV19; clone_size: -; d_call: -; cdr3_length: 13; j_call: TRBJ1-2; cdr3_aa: CASEMGGAYGYTF; cdr3_nt: TGTGCCAGTGAAATGGGAGGGGCCTATGGCTACACCTTC
v_call: TRBV2; clone_size: -; d_call: -; cdr3_length: 13; j_call: TRBJ2-5; cdr3_aa: CATRMGYQETQYF; cdr3_nt: TGTGCCACGCGAATGGGGTACCAAGAGACCCAGTACTTC
v_call: TRBV28; clone_size: -; d_call: -; cdr3_length: 14; j_call: TRBJ1-2; cdr3_aa: CASSLAGLLYGYTF; cdr3_nt: TGTGCCAGCAGTTTGGCAGGACTACTCTATGGCTACACCTTC
v_call: TRBV28; clone_size: once; d_call: TRBD2; cdr3_length: 13; j_call: TRBJ2-7; cdr3_aa: CASSSGTSYEQYF; cdr3_nt: TGTGCCAGCAGTAGCGGGACCTCCTACGAGCAGTACTTC
v_call: TRBV19; clone_size: -; d_call: TRBD1; cdr3_length: 16; j_call: TRBJ1-5; cdr3_aa: CASSTPWTGDNQPQHF; cdr3_nt: TGTGCCAGTAGTACCCCTTGGACAGGGGACAATCAGCCCCAGCATTTT
v_call: TRBV5-1; clone_size: -; d_call: TRBD1; cdr3_length: 14; j_call: TRBJ1-2; cdr3_aa: CASSSWDRDDGYTF; cdr3_nt: TGCGCCAGCAGCTCATGGGACAGGGACGATGGCTACACCTTC
v_call: TRBV27; clone_size: once; d_call: TRBD1; cdr3_length: 15; j_call: TRBJ2-5; cdr3_aa: CASSRPGTGRETQYF; cdr3_nt: TGTGCCAGCAGCCGTCCCGGGACAGGGAGAGAGACCCAGTACTTC
v_call: TRBV5-8; clone_size: -; d_call: -; cdr3_length: 14; j_call: TRBJ1-5; cdr3_aa: CASSLAGRWQPQHF; cdr3_nt: TGTGCCAGCAGCTTGGCCGGGAGGTGGCAGCCCCAGCATTTT
v_call: TRBV5-1; clone_size: few; d_call: TRBD1; cdr3_length: 15; j_call: TRBJ1-4; cdr3_aa: CASSPRDRAREKLFF; cdr3_nt: TGCGCCAGCAGCCCGCGGGACAGGGCGAGGGAAAAACTGTTTTTT
v_call: TRBV10-1; clone_size: -; d_call: -; cdr3_length: 13; j_call: TRBJ1-1; cdr3_aa: CASSAGGFKGAFF; cdr3_nt: TGCGCCAGCAGTGCCGGAGGGTTTAAGGGAGCTTTCTTT
v_call: TRBV6-4; clone_size: medium-sized; d_call: -; cdr3_length: 10; j_call: TRBJ1-2; cdr3_aa: CGNRGNGYTF; cdr3_nt: TGTGGGAACAGAGGAAATGGCTACACCTTC
v_call: TRBV12-5; clone_size: -; d_call: TRBD1; cdr3_length: 15; j_call: TRBJ2-1; cdr3_aa: CASGHNRGLRNEQFF; cdr3_nt: TGTGCTAGTGGTCATAACAGGGGCTTACGCAATGAGCAGTTCTTC
v_call: TRBV9; clone_size: -; d_call: TRBD1; cdr3_length: 17; j_call: TRBJ2-1; cdr3_aa: CASSADGGTGYNNEQFF; cdr3_nt: TGTGCCAGCAGCGCGGACGGGGGGACAGGGTACAACAATGAGCAGTTCTTC
v_call: TRBV9; clone_size: -; d_call: -; cdr3_length: 15; j_call: TRBJ1-3; cdr3_aa: CASSVQGGSGNTIYF; cdr3_nt: TGTGCCAGCAGCGTTCAGGGCGGCTCTGGAAACACCATATATTTT
v_call: TRBV6-5; clone_size: -; d_call: -; cdr3_length: 14; j_call: TRBJ2-7; cdr3_aa: CASSYNRAAYEQYF; cdr3_nt: TGTGCCAGCAGTTATAACAGGGCGGCCTACGAGCAGTACTTC
v_call: TRBV27; clone_size: -; d_call: -; cdr3_length: 13; j_call: TRBJ1-2; cdr3_aa: CASSPNRVYGYTF; cdr3_nt: TGTGCCAGCAGTCCGAACAGGGTCTATGGCTACACCTTC
v_call: TRBV5-4; clone_size: -; d_call: -; cdr3_length: 14; j_call: TRBJ1-2; cdr3_aa: CASANRGDWYGYTF; cdr3_nt: TGTGCCAGCGCTAATAGGGGGGATTGGTATGGCTACACCTTC
v_call: TRBV27; clone_size: -; d_call: -; cdr3_length: 15; j_call: TRBJ2-5; cdr3_aa: CASSPYVARQETQYF; cdr3_nt: TGTGCCAGCAGTCCTTACGTTGCCCGCCAAGAGACCCAGTACTTC
v_call: TRBV7-2; clone_size: -; d_call: -; cdr3_length: 13; j_call: TRBJ2-1; cdr3_aa: CASSLPVDNEQFF; cdr3_nt: TGTGCCAGCAGCTTACCCGTGGACAATGAGCAGTTCTTC
v_call: TRBV7-9; clone_size: -; d_call: -; cdr3_length: 13; j_call: TRBJ2-7; cdr3_aa: CASSFGGNGEQYF; cdr3_nt: TGTGCCAGCAGCTTTGGAGGGAACGGCGAGCAGTACTTC
v_call: TRBV30; clone_size: once; d_call: -; cdr3_length: 14; j_call: TRBJ1-1; cdr3_aa: CAWTLAGPNTEAFF; cdr3_nt: TGTGCCTGGACCCTCGCAGGGCCGAACACTGAAGCTTTCTTT
v_call: TRBV15; clone_size: -; d_call: TRBD1; cdr3_length: 15; j_call: TRBJ1-5; cdr3_aa: CATSSGQGLNQPQHF; cdr3_nt: TGTGCCACCAGCAGTGGACAGGGGCTTAATCAGCCCCAGCATTTT
v_call: TRBV6-6; clone_size: -; d_call: TRBD1; cdr3_length: 16; j_call: TRBJ1-1; cdr3_aa: CASSPTTGYKNTEAFF; cdr3_nt: TGTGCCAGCAGCCCTACGACAGGGTATAAGAACACTGAAGCTTTCTTT
v_call: TRBV18; clone_size: -; d_call: -; cdr3_length: 12; j_call: TRBJ1-2; cdr3_aa: CASSPGDYGYTF; cdr3_nt: TGTGCCAGCTCACCCGGTGACTATGGCTACACCTTC
v_call: TRBV28; clone_size: -; d_call: -; cdr3_length: 11; j_call: TRBJ2-1; cdr3_aa: CATGLVNEQFF; cdr3_nt: TGTGCCACCGGCCTGGTCAATGAGCAGTTCTTC
v_call: TRBV6-6; clone_size: once; d_call: -; cdr3_length: 13; j_call: TRBJ2-7; cdr3_aa: CASSYGAAWEQYF; cdr3_nt: TGTGCCAGCAGTTACGGGGCAGCTTGGGAGCAGTACTTC
v_call: TRBV19; clone_size: -; d_call: TRBD1; cdr3_length: 14; j_call: TRBJ1-4; cdr3_aa: CASSIWDRNEKLFF; cdr3_nt: TGTGCCAGTAGTATATGGGACAGGAATGAAAAACTGTTTTTT
v_call: TRBV9; clone_size: -; d_call: -; cdr3_length: 13; j_call: TRBJ1-4; cdr3_aa: CASSAHEGRPLFF; cdr3_nt: TGTGCCAGCAGCGCCCATGAGGGGAGGCCTCTGTTTTTT
v_call: TRBV28; clone_size: -; d_call: -; cdr3_length: 14; j_call: TRBJ1-2; cdr3_aa: CASSFAGRAWGYTF; cdr3_nt: TGTGCCAGCAGTTTTGCAGGGAGGGCCTGGGGCTACACCTTC
v_call: TRBV30; clone_size: few; d_call: -; cdr3_length: 11; j_call: TRBJ1-1; cdr3_aa: CAWILNTEAFF; cdr3_nt: TGTGCCTGGATTCTGAACACTGAAGCTTTCTTT
v_call: TRBV15; clone_size: once; d_call: -; cdr3_length: 16; j_call: TRBJ1-5; cdr3_aa: CATSSSGGNSNQPQHF; cdr3_nt: TGTGCCACCAGTTCGTCGGGAGGCAATAGCAATCAGCCCCAGCATTTT
v_call: TRBV9; clone_size: -; d_call: -; cdr3_length: 16; j_call: TRBJ1-3; cdr3_aa: CASSVGEILSGNTIYF; cdr3_nt: TGTGCCAGCAGCGTAGGAGAAATTCTCTCTGGAAACACCATATATTTT
v_call: TRBV25-1; clone_size: -; d_call: TRBD1; cdr3_length: 16; j_call: TRBJ2-5; cdr3_aa: CASRSLDRGLRETQYF; cdr3_nt: TGTGCCAGCAGAAGTCTTGACAGGGGGCTAAGGGAGACCCAGTACTTC
v_call: TRBV9; clone_size: -; d_call: -; cdr3_length: 13; j_call: TRBJ1-2; cdr3_aa: CASSGYFGGGYTF; cdr3_nt: TGTGCCAGCAGCGGTTACTTCGGAGGGGGCTACACCTTC
v_call: TRBV19; clone_size: -; d_call: -; cdr3_length: 16; j_call: TRBJ2-2; cdr3_aa: CASSPFLGGYTGELFF; cdr3_nt: TGTGCCAGTAGTCCTTTTCTTGGAGGGTACACCGGGGAGCTGTTTTTT
v_call: TRBV4-1; clone_size: -; d_call: -; cdr3_length: 14; j_call: TRBJ1-1; cdr3_aa: CASSPSGDQTEAFF; cdr3_nt: TGCGCCAGCAGCCCTTCAGGGGACCAAACTGAAGCTTTCTTT
v_call: TRBV18; clone_size: -; d_call: -; cdr3_length: 13; j_call: TRBJ2-1; cdr3_aa: CASSPTSDNEQFF; cdr3_nt: TGTGCCAGCTCCCCCACCTCCGACAATGAGCAGTTCTTC
v_call: TRBV10-3; clone_size: -; d_call: TRBD1; cdr3_length: 13; j_call: TRBJ1-1; cdr3_aa: CAILGTANTEAFF; cdr3_nt: TGTGCCATCCTGGGGACAGCGAACACTGAAGCTTTCTTT
v_call: TRBV2; clone_size: -; d_call: -; cdr3_length: 14; j_call: TRBJ2-5; cdr3_aa: CASSYWERQETQYF; cdr3_nt: TGTGCCAGCAGTTACTGGGAGCGACAAGAGACCCAGTACTTC
v_call: TRBV25-1; clone_size: -; d_call: -; cdr3_length: 14; j_call: TRBJ2-1; cdr3_aa: CASSLASGYNEQFF; cdr3_nt: TGTGCCAGCAGTTTAGCGTCCGGCTACAATGAGCAGTTCTTC
v_call: TRBV28; clone_size: -; d_call: -; cdr3_length: 15; j_call: TRBJ2-3; cdr3_aa: CASPPQGGSTDTQYF; cdr3_nt: TGTGCCAGCCCGCCCCAGGGCGGTTCCACAGATACGCAGTATTTT
v_call: TRBV5-5; clone_size: -; d_call: -; cdr3_length: 14; j_call: TRBJ1-3; cdr3_aa: CASSPWGSGNTIYF; cdr3_nt: TGTGCCAGCAGCCCTTGGGGATCCGGAAACACCATATATTTT